The next 10 T cell receptor beta chains were all read from a single sample in a study of lymphopenia after photon versus proton radiotherapy. Method: immunoSEQ multiplex PCR; TCRdb's copy keeps in-frame clones and lacks some. The top ten clones hold 50% of a sample with some 29,000 clones, approximately 86% of them seen once. The sample here was peripheral blood, taken from a patient treated with proton-based radiotherapy. The receptors originated from a woman aged 60 to 75 with cholangiocarcinoma. Some clones in this sample may be carry-over from other donors' samples.

This chain uses TRBV5-5 with TRBJ1-2; the D gene is possibly TRBD1 (6 bases). Between the trimmed V and J ends, which lost 9 bases and 2 bases, there was a span of 20 bases. The CDR3 spans 15 residues. Germline V gene sequence: CDR1 SGHKS, CDR2 YYEKEE (reference sequence). This chain's CDR3 is CATRTGMGRNYGYTF. The CDR3 bases are TGTGCCACCCGCACAGGGATGGGACGGAACTATGGCTACACCTTC. The full variable domain, completed using reference TRBV5-5 and TRBJ1-2, is DAGVTQSPTHLIKTRGQQVTLRCSPISGHKSVSWYQQVLGQGPQFIFQYYEKEERGRGNFPDRFSARQFPNYSSELNVNALLLGDSALYLCATRTGMGRNYGYTFGSGTRLTVV.

The rearrangement links TRBV6-1 to TRBJ1-1; D perhaps matches TRBD1 (6 bases). The CDR3 has 13 amino acids. Deletions cut 4 bases from V and 6 bases from J, with 12 bases between. CDR1 MNHNS and CDR2 SASEGT come from the germline V gene. DNA of the CDR3: TGTGCCAGCAGTGTACAGGGTCGGCCTGAAGCTTTCTTT. It encodes CASSVQGRPEAFF.

CDR3 DNA: TGTGCCAGCAGCTCTCGACTTGCCGGAAACACCATATATTTT. As protein: CASSSRLAGNTIYF. The chain uses TRBV11-2 and TRBJ1-3; D gene unclear. Germline V gene data show CDR1 as SGHAT and CDR2 as FQNNGV. With 4 bases removed from V and 4 bases from J, the gap between germline ends came to 11 bases. The CDR3 totals 14 residues.

CDR3 loop: CASSLGGTTFETQYF. The CDR3 DNA follows: TGTGCCAGCAGCTTAGGAGGGACTACTTTTGAGACCCAGTACTTC. V gene TRBV7-9 combines with J gene TRBJ2-5, with 7 bases fitting TRBD2. This CDR3 has 15 amino acids. V gave up 1 base and J gave up 5 bases; unmatched junction bases: 7. Germline V lookup: CDR1 SEHNR, CDR2 FQNEAQ (reference sequence).

The genes are TRBV4-1 and TRBJ2-7; 8 positions match TRBD1. CDR1 is MGHRA and CDR2 is YSYEKL in the germline V gene. V lost 1 base to trimming and J lost 2 bases; unmatched junction nucleotides: 1. This CDR3 is built from 14 residues. CDR3 region: CASSQGTGPYEQYF. The CDR3 DNA reads as TGCGCCAGCAGCCAAGGGACAGGGCCCTACGAGCAGTACTTC.

The chain recombines TRBV7-6 with TRBJ2-7; a possible D gene is TRBD2 (5 bases). Germline lookup yields CDR1 SGHVS and CDR2 FNYEAQ. V shed 5 bases and J shed 2 bases, with 13 bases lying between them. The CDR3 totals 14 residues. The CDR3 is CASSPPAGPYEQYF. The CDR3 DNA is TGTGCCAGCAGCCCCCCCGCGGGCCCCTACGAGCAGTACTTC.

The J gene is TRBJ1-1, the V gene TRBV30; D is ambiguous. V was shortened by 4 bases and J by 4 bases, with 10 bases between the two germline ends. The CDR3 extends over 12 amino acids. Germline CDR1 reads GTSNPN; CDR2 reads SVGIG (reference sequence). The CDR3, as DNA: TGTGCCTGGAAGGGATCGGGCACTGAAGCTTTCTTT. Its protein product is CAWKGSGTEAFF.

The rearrangement uses TRBV5-4 and TRBJ2-1; TRBD1 is a possible D gene (6 bases). V lost 0 bases, J lost 7 bases, and 14 bases lay in between. The length of the CDR3 is 15 residues. Per germline, CDR1 SGHNT and CDR2 YYREEE (reference sequence). The CDR3 protein is CASSLGGGVLNEQFF. CDR3 DNA sequence: TGTGCCAGCAGCTTGGGAGGGGGTGTCTTGAATGAGCAGTTCTTC.

The chain recombines TRBV5-1 with TRBJ2-2; D not certain. The CDR3 length is 14 residues. With 3 bases removed from V and 7 bases from J, the gap between germline ends came to 13 bases. CDR1 SGHRS and CDR2 YFSETQ come from the germline V gene. CDR3 sequence: CASSYILTSGELFF. The CDR3 DNA is TGCGCCAGCAGCTACATATTGACAAGCGGGGAGCTGTTTTTT.

The rearrangement uses TRBV6-5 and TRBJ2-7; D gene unclear. The CDR3 is made up of 13 amino acids. V lost 3 bases and J 6 bases, leaving 12 bases between the germline ends. Germline V CDR1 and CDR2: MNHEY, SVGAGI. In DNA form, the CDR3 reads TGTGCCAGCAGTTATATTTCAGGACCCGAGCAGTACTTC. Its translation: CASSYISGPEQYF.